A single sample is the source of the 24 T cell receptor beta chains below, sequenced in a study of technical replicates of blood from several donors. The protocol was immunoSEQ multiplex PCR, while the TCRdb copy is restricted to in-frame clones and leaves out a portion. This repertoire shows approximately 79,000 clones, 96% found once; its top ten account for roughly 0.34%. The specimen sequenced was T cells isolated from PBMCs. These receptors came from a human donor in good health.

The chain is built from TRBV30 and TRBJ1-1, with D possibly being TRBD1 (5 bases). CDR3 size: 12 residues. V was cut by 3 bases and J by 6 bases, with 11 bases left in between. CDR1 is GTSNPN, CDR2 SVGIG, per germline (reference sequence). The CDR3, as DNA: TGTGCCTGGAGCGTGGGCAGGGCTGAAGCTTTCTTT. It specifies CAWSVGRAEAFF.

The CDR3 bases are TGCGCCAGCAGCTTTGAACAGAGCTCCTACGAGCAGTACTTC. It specifies CASSFEQSSYEQYF. The J gene is TRBJ2-7, the V gene TRBV5-1; D unresolved. Germline values: CDR1 SGHRS, CDR2 YFSETQ. V lost 2 bases and J 0 bases, leaving 9 bases between the germline ends. The CDR3 runs 14 residues. The complete variable domain, with remaining parts taken from reference TRBV5-1 and TRBJ2-7, reads KAGVTQTPRYLIKTRGQQVTLSCSPISGHRSVSWYQQTPGQGLQFLFEYFSETQRNKGNFPGRFSGRQFSNSRSEMNVSTLELGDSALYLCASSFEQSSYEQYFGPGTRLTVT.

The V and J genes are TRBV5-1 and TRBJ2-1; TRBD2 matches 8 bases. This CDR3 is 15 amino acids long. Germline V gene sequence: CDR1 SGHRS, CDR2 YFSETQ. Trimming removed 7 bases from V and 7 bases from J; junction bases left unmatched: 13. The CDR3 DNA reads TGCGCCAGCTGCCCAGCGGGAGAAATGTGGAATGAGCAGTTCTTC. Translation gives CASCPAGEMWNEQFF.

The V call is TRBV6-1, the J call TRBJ2-7; 9 positions match TRBD1. Trimming removed 4 bases from V and 4 bases from J; junction bases left unmatched: 5. The CDR3 length is 14 residues. Germline CDR1 MNHNS, CDR2 SASEGT. Written as DNA, the CDR3 is TGTGCCAGCAGTGGGGACAGGGCCCCTTACGAGCAGTACTTC. Protein: CASSGDRAPYEQYF.

The chain has TRBV7-2 and TRBJ2-1; 9 bases match TRBD2. The CDR3 spans 17 residues. Looked up from germline, CDR1 is SGHTA and CDR2 is FQGNSA. V shed 0 bases and J 8 bases; nucleotides not matched to a gene: 11. In nucleotides, the CDR3 is TGTGCCAGCAGCTTAGCGCTTCCCAGGACTAGCGAGGATGAGCAGTTCTTC. Amino acids: CASSLALPRTSEDEQFF. Full variable domain (rest looked up from reference TRBV7-2 and TRBJ2-1): GAGVSQSPSNKVTEKGKDVELRCDPISGHTALYWYRQSLGQGLEFLIYFQGNSAPDKSGLPSDRFSAERTGGSVSTLTIQRTQQEDSAVYLCASSLALPRTSEDEQFFGPGTRLTVL.

The rearrangement links TRBV11-2 to TRBJ2-2; D might be TRBD1 (6 bases). The CDR3 is 14 residues long. Trimming took off 6 bases at V and 6 bases at J, with 14 bases between the two ends. The germline CDR1 and CDR2 sequences are SGHAT and FQNNGV. The CDR3 nucleotides are TGTGCCAGCAGAAGGACAGTATCCGCCGGGGAGCTGTTTTTT. Its translation: CASRRTVSAGELFF.

The genes are TRBV30 and TRBJ1-5, with 7 bases aligning to TRBD1. Germline V gene sequence: CDR1 GTSNPN, CDR2 SVGIG (reference sequence). This CDR3 has 13 amino acids. With 2 bases clipped from V and 5 bases from J, the junction kept 3 bases outside the gene matches. The CDR3 loop reads CAWSNDRDQPQHF. The CDR3 DNA sequence: TGTGCCTGGAGTAATGACAGGGATCAGCCCCAGCATTTT.

This chain joins TRBV11-2 and TRBJ1-1; D perhaps matches TRBD1 (5 bases). Germline lookup yields CDR1 SGHAT and CDR2 FQNNGV. The CDR3 is 15 amino acids. V dropped 4 bases and J dropped 3 bases, with 15 bases sitting between them. CDR3 coding DNA: TGTGCCAGCAGCTCCCAGGGAAGTTTTGACACTGAAGCTTTCTTT. This codes for CASSSQGSFDTEAFF.

The CDR3 region has the DNA TGTGCCAGCACCTTACAGGGGGCTATGACTGAAGCTTTCTTT. This gives the protein CASTLQGAMTEAFF. The chain has TRBV2 and TRBJ1-1, with 9 nucleotides matching TRBD1. CDR3 size: 14 residues. The V gene end was trimmed by 7 bases and the J gene end by 5 bases; junction bases not matched to a gene: 8. Germline CDR1 and CDR2: SNHLY and FYNNEI.

This chain joins TRBV19 and TRBJ2-7; TRBD1 is a possible D gene (6 bases). The CDR3 runs 13 residues. CDR1 and CDR2 (germline): LNHDA, SQIVND (reference sequence). Trimming shortened V by 3 bases and J by 6 bases, and 12 bases separated the two germline ends. CDR3 in amino acids: CASSITGIGEQYF. The CDR3 bases are TGTGCCAGTAGTATCACAGGGATCGGCGAGCAGTACTTC. Supplemented by reference TRBV19 and TRBJ2-7, the full variable domain reads DGGITQSPKYLFRKEGQNVTLSCEQNLNHDAMYWYRQDPGQGLRLIYYSQIVNDFQKGDIAEGYSVSREKKESFPLTVTSAQKNPTAFYLCASSITGIGEQYFGPGTRLTVT.

The chain joins TRBV9 to TRBJ2-7, with D hard to call. Trimming shortened V by 4 bases and J by 2 bases, and 16 bases separated the two germline ends. Per germline, CDR1 SGDLS and CDR2 YYNGEE. The CDR3 has 15 residues. CDR3 coding DNA: TGTGCCAGCAGCCCATCTGGAGTCTTTGCCTACGAGCAGTACTTC. This codes for CASSPSGVFAYEQYF.

The rearrangement uses TRBV27 and TRBJ1-5; TRBD1 agrees at 7 bases. The CDR3 sequence is 12 residues long. Germline assignment: CDR1 MNHEY and CDR2 SMNVEV (reference sequence). Trimming took 6 bases from V and 4 from J; bases not matched to a gene: 0. CDR3 sequence (DNA): TGTGCCAGCAGACAGGGGAATCAGCCCCAGCATTTT. Translated: CASRQGNQPQHF.

The chain combines TRBV4-3 with TRBJ2-7, with TRBD2 matching over 8 bases. This CDR3 contains 16 residues. The germline CDR1 and CDR2 sequences are LGHNA and YSLEER. Trimming removed 4 bases from V and 2 bases from J; junction bases left unmatched: 10. The CDR3 nucleotides read TGCGCCAGCAGCCCGGAACCCGCGGGAGGCCCCTACGAGCAGTACTTC. Translating it yields CASSPEPAGGPYEQYF.

The chain joins TRBV7-2 to TRBJ2-2; unclear D gene. The V and J ends lost 3 bases and 4 bases respectively, with 3 bases between them. Per the germline V gene, CDR1 is SGHTA and CDR2 is FQGNSA. The CDR3 runs to 12 residues. The chain's CDR3 is CASSFSTGELFF. CDR3 DNA: TGTGCCAGCAGCTTCTCCACCGGGGAGCTGTTTTTT. Drawing the rest from reference TRBV7-2 and TRBJ2-2, the complete variable domain is GAGVSQSPSNKVTEKGKDVELRCDPISGHTALYWYRQSLGQGLEFLIYFQGNSAPDKSGLPSDRFSAERTGGSVSTLTIQRTQQEDSAVYLCASSFSTGELFFGEGSRLTVL.

In nucleotides, the CDR3 is TGCGCCAGCAGTGCGGCGGGAGGGATAGATACGCAGTATTTT. This translates into CASSAAGGIDTQYF. This rearrangement joins TRBV10-1 to TRBJ2-3; 9 positions agree with TRBD2. This CDR3 comprises 14 residues. Germline CDR1 is WNHNN and CDR2 is SYGVQD (reference sequence). Germline trimming cut 4 bases from V and 5 bases from J; bases unmatched to any gene: 4.

V gene TRBV29-1 combines with J gene TRBJ1-1; 8 nucleotides match TRBD1. The V segment lost 3 bases and the J segment 7 bases; nucleotides outside the gene matches: 4. This CDR3 region has 12 residues. The germline V gene has CDR1 SQVTM and CDR2 ANQGSEA. The chain's CDR3 is CSVDNRGYEAFF. In nucleotides, the CDR3 is TGCAGCGTTGATAACAGGGGGTATGAAGCTTTCTTT.

The chain employs TRBV28 and TRBJ2-7; D is undetermined. V lost 2 bases and J lost 0, with 5 bases in between. This CDR3 is built from 13 residues. Germline V gene data show CDR1 as MDHEN and CDR2 as SYDVKM. The CDR3 DNA reads as TGTGCCAGCAGTTTACCCCTCTCCTACGAGCAGTACTTC. It codes for CASSLPLSYEQYF. The full variable domain, its missing parts supplied by reference TRBV28 and TRBJ2-7, is DVKVTQSSRYLVKRTGEKVFLECVQDMDHENMFWYRQDPGLGLRLIYFSYDVKMKEKGDIPEGYSVSREKKERFSLILESASTNQTSMYLCASSLPLSYEQYFGPGTRLTVT.

This clone was counted a single time. The chain employs TRBV9 and TRBJ2-6; 7 nucleotides agree with TRBD2. Germline lookup yields CDR1 SGDLS and CDR2 YYNGEE. V lost 4 bases, J lost 3 bases, and 7 bases stayed unmatched. The CDR3 sequence is 16 residues long. The CDR3 DNA reads TGTGCCAGCAGCCCCCAAGGGGAGGGTGGGGCCAACGTCCTGACTTTC. Protein product: CASSPQGEGGANVLTF.

This rearrangement joins TRBV6-5 to TRBJ1-6, with 7 bases fitting TRBD1. The CDR3 loop spans 15 amino acids. Trimming at V came to 1 base and at J to 7 bases, leaving 4 bases not matched to a gene. Germline V gene data show CDR1 as MNHEY and CDR2 as SVGAGI. The CDR3 sequence is CASSYYGTVNSPLHF. The CDR3 nucleotides are TGTGCCAGCAGTTACTATGGGACAGTCAATTCACCCCTCCACTTT.

V gene TRBV6-1 combines with J gene TRBJ1-5, with D possibly matching TRBD1 (5 bases). The length of the CDR3 is 14 residues. Germline lookup yields CDR1 MNHNS and CDR2 SASEGT. The V end lost 8 bases, the J end lost 0 bases, and 11 bases lay between the germline ends. The CDR3 coding sequence is TGTGCCAGCGATAAAGGACATAGCAATCAGCCCCAGCATTTT. Translated: CASDKGHSNQPQHF.

This clone was recorded once. The chain joins TRBV2 to TRBJ1-2; D is perhaps TRBD1 (6 bases). Trimming removed 2 bases at V and 8 bases at J, with 18 bases between. CDR1 and CDR2 from the germline V gene are SNHLY and FYNNEI. This CDR3 has 15 amino acids. The CDR3 DNA sequence: TGTGCCAGCAGTGAAACGATACAGGGTACAAACGGCTACACCTTC. Translating gives CASSETIQGTNGYTF.

This chain joins TRBV28 and TRBJ2-1; tentatively, D is TRBD1 (5 bases). This CDR3 region has 12 residues. V lost 10 bases and J 3 bases, leaving 10 bases between the germline ends. Germline loops: CDR1 MDHEN, CDR2 SYDVKM. CDR3: CATQGLYNEQFF. DNA of the CDR3: TGTGCCACCCAGGGTCTCTACAATGAGCAGTTCTTC.

J is TRBJ2-7 and V is TRBV7-2; 10 bases line up with TRBD1. The CDR3 contains 18 residues. Germline-derived CDR1 and CDR2 are SGHTA and FQGNSA. The V gene end was trimmed by 0 bases and the J gene end by 8 bases; junction bases not matched to a gene: 16. In nucleotides, the CDR3 is TGTGCCAGCAGCTTAGCGGGACAGGGGACGTTGGGTGCGAGGAAGCAGTACTTC. It codes for CASSLAGQGTLGARKQYF.

This clone was found once. This chain joins TRBV6-5 and TRBJ2-7, with 9 bases matching TRBD1. J lost 5 bases, V lost 6 bases, and 5 bases had no gene match. The CDR3 sequence is 13 residues long. Per the germline V gene, CDR1 is MNHEY and CDR2 is SVGAGI. The CDR3 nucleotides are TGTGCCAGCAGCCGGGACAGGGACCACGAGCAGTACTTC. This encodes CASSRDRDHEQYF.